This T cell receptor (beta chain) was observed in a study of T-cell memory formation after mild COVID-19. Across the study: Among the donors, TCR clusters were largely specific to each donor.

Using its own MiXCR run on the 5' RACE reads, TCRdb lists one record per CDR3 protein. Counted here are under 550,000 distinct CDR3 sequences, around a sixth occurring once; the ten biggest clones make up about 12%. This clonotype has a handful of counts. The V gene lost 5 bases and the J gene lost 4 bases, with 17 bases spanning the gap. The length of the CDR3 is 15 residues. The germline CDR1 and CDR2 sequences are SEHNR and FQNEAQ (reference sequence). The V call is TRBV7-9, the J call TRBJ1-1; TRBD1 might be the D (5 bases). This receptor was obtained from an adult woman who had mild COVID-19 (a few samples of this study predate the infection). Cell type and time point are not known. Sequencing was done on a sample of PBMCs or a T cell subset sorted from them (not recorded which). The CDR3 DNA reads as TGTGCCAGCAGCCCCCCCACAGGCTCTGGCACTGAAGCTTTCTTT. It is translated as CASSPPTGSGTEAFF.